This TCR beta chain came from a study of molecular identifiers for immune sequencing clone quantification. Study details: Naive CD8 RNA (roughly 20,000 or 100,000 cells) was divided into five aliquots, with four sequenced. Findings and limits, study-wide: Highly expanded clone sizes could be underestimated by identical TCR molecules that share a barcode.

This clonotype came up once. Its matching antigen is unknown. Since a much larger clone is just one base distant, this may be a read error. This CDR3 has 15 amino acids. Germline-derived CDR1 and CDR2 are LNHDA and SQIVND (reference sequence). TCRdb called the PCR reads again in MiXCR, with one record for every CDR3 protein. Of a few hundred thousand distinct CDR3 sequences listed, roughly 23% are singletons. The rearrangement links TRBV19 to TRBJ1-5; D unclear. The sequence derives from a human donor in good health. Some libraries in this study had Jurkat cell RNA spiked in. The sample taken for sequencing was naive CD8+ T cells from blood, with Jurkat cell RNA spiked in. The subset denotes: FACS-sorted CD8+CD4-CCR7+CD45RA+ naive T cells. CDR3 protein: CASSLTDYSNQPRHF. CDR3 nucleotide sequence: TGTGCCAGTAGTCTTACAGACTATAGCAATCAGCCCCGGCATTTT.